The 17 T cell receptor beta chains below were found in one sample sequenced in a study of blood T cell repertoires in COVID-19. Only in-frame clones appear in the TCRdb table, and some are missing; sequencing was by immunoSEQ multiplex PCR. In the table there are approximately 110,000 clones, approximately 85% of which are singletons. Sequenced sample: peripheral blood. The origin of the receptors is a man aged 35 to 55 with acute or convalescent COVID-19.

The count of this clone is one. This sequence joins TRBV5-6 and TRBJ2-7; TRBD2 matches at 15 bases. Germline CDR1 reads SGHDT; CDR2 reads YYEEEE. CDR3 length: 19 residues. Trimming cost V 1 base and J 1 base; bases outside gene matches: 9. CDR3 DNA: TGTGCCAGCAGCTTGTCCGTGGGACTAGCGGGGGGCCCTTCCTACGAGCAGTACTTC. Protein sequence: CASSLSVGLAGGPSYEQYF.

The chain joins TRBV6-5 to TRBJ2-3; D call uncertain. Germline CDR1 and CDR2: MNHEY and SVGAGI. V was shortened by 6 bases and J by 4 bases, with 11 bases between the two germline ends. This CDR3 contains 13 residues. The CDR3 spells CASRRLASDTQYF. In DNA, the CDR3 is TGTGCCAGCAGGCGGTTAGCCTCAGATACGCAGTATTTT.

V and J are TRBV5-3 and TRBJ2-3; no firm D call. TRBV5-3 counts as an open reading frame of uncertain function. The germline V and J ends were trimmed by 4 bases and 1 base, with 10 bases remaining between them. This CDR3 has 14 residues. The CDR3 region has the DNA TGTGCCAGAAGCCCCCTATTTTGCACAGATACGCAGTATTTT. Its protein is CARSPLFCTDTQYF.

This clone was observed a few times. V usage is TRBV5-1 and J usage is TRBJ2-7; 9 nucleotides align to TRBD1. The CDR3 spans 16 residues. V lost 4 bases and J lost 4; bases outside the gene matches: 12. Germline V gene lookup returns CDR1 SGHRS and CDR2 YFSETQ. DNA for the CDR3: TGCGCCAGCAGCGCCGGGACAGGGATAGGGGAATACGAGCAGTACTTC. It encodes CASSAGTGIGEYEQYF. The full variable domain, its missing parts supplied by reference TRBV5-1 and TRBJ2-7, is KAGVTQTPRYLIKTRGQQVTLSCSPISGHRSVSWYQQTPGQGLQFLFEYFSETQRNKGNFPGRFSGRQFSNSRSEMNVSTLELGDSALYLCASSAGTGIGEYEQYFGPGTRLTVT.

The rearrangement links TRBV2 to TRBJ1-3; the match to TRBD1 covers 7 bases. With V trimmed by 1 base and J by 0 bases, 3 bases remained unmatched. The CDR3 is made up of 16 amino acids. Germline lookup yields CDR1 SNHLY and CDR2 FYNNEI. CDR3 nucleotide sequence: TGTGCCAGCAGTGAAGGTGGGACAGTCTCTGGAAACACCATATATTTT. Residues: CASSEGGTVSGNTIYF.

The chain combines TRBV2 with TRBJ1-4, with D possibly matching TRBD1 (6 bases). Germline-derived CDR1 and CDR2 are SNHLY and FYNNEI. This CDR3 has 15 residues. With 10 bases removed from V and 8 bases from J, the gap between germline ends came to 23 bases. This CDR3 reads CATNPNPTGREKLFF. As DNA, the CDR3 is TGTGCCACCAATCCCAATCCGACAGGTCGAGAAAAACTGTTTTTT. The full variable domain, rest sourced from reference TRBV2 and TRBJ1-4, is EPEVTQTPSHQVTQMGQEVILRCVPISNHLYFYWYRQILGQKVEFLVSFYNNEISEKSEIFDDQFSVERPDGSNFTLKIRSTKLEDSAMYFCATNPNPTGREKLFFGSGTQLSVL.

The rearrangement uses TRBV6-5 and TRBJ1-5, with a possible D match to TRBD1 (5 bases). CDR3 length: 15 residues. Germline V lookup: CDR1 MNHEY, CDR2 SVGAGI. Trimming removed 6 bases from V and 5 bases from J, with 17 bases in between. CDR3 loop: CASRSQGAGDQPQHF. CDR3 DNA: TGTGCCAGCAGAAGTCAGGGCGCGGGAGATCAGCCCCAGCATTTT.

This clone has just one count. The chain carries TRBV4-3 and TRBJ2-3, with D perhaps TRBD2 (6 bases). This CDR3 comprises 14 residues. V dropped 2 bases and J dropped 6 bases, with 12 bases sitting between them. Germline loops: CDR1 LGHNA, CDR2 YSLEER. In DNA, the CDR3 is TGCGCCAGCAGCCAACTGACTAGAGAGGATACGCAGTATTTT. Translating it yields CASSQLTREDTQYF.

The chain links TRBV4-1 to TRBJ2-1; maybe TRBD1 (6 bases). Per germline, CDR1 MGHRA and CDR2 YSYEKL. The CDR3 is made up of 17 amino acids. Trimming took off 0 bases at V and 2 bases at J, with 14 bases between the two ends. In DNA form, the CDR3 reads TGCGCCAGCAGCCAAGATCAGACAGGCCTTACCTACAATGAGCAGTTCTTC. Residues: CASSQDQTGLTYNEQFF.

This rearrangement joins TRBV18 to TRBJ2-2; D remains ambiguous. V was pared by 2 bases and J by 3 bases, with 13 bases between. The CDR3 length is 16 residues. CDR1 is KGHSH, CDR2 LQKENI, per germline. The CDR3 nucleotides are TGTGCCAGCTCACCAAACCAGTTCCGGGACACCGGGGAGCTGTTTTTT. The encoded protein is CASSPNQFRDTGELFF.

This chain connects TRBV4-2 to TRBJ1-2; D ambiguous. CDR1 is LGHNA and CDR2 is YNFKEQ in the germline V gene. V lost 3 bases and J 6 bases, leaving 17 bases between the germline ends. The CDR3 loop spans 15 amino acids. The CDR3 loop is CASSHSSLTGNGYTF. CDR3 DNA sequence: TGTGCCAGCAGCCATTCCTCCCTGACGGGGAATGGCTACACCTTC.

The V and J genes are TRBV6-5 and TRBJ2-3, with D unclear. The V gene lost 7 bases and the J gene lost 1 base, with 9 bases spanning the gap. Germline CDR1 is MNHEY and CDR2 is SVGAGI. This CDR3 has 13 residues. The CDR3 coding sequence is TGTGCCAGCAAAACTACGCGCACAGATACGCAGTATTTT. This sequence encodes CASKTTRTDTQYF.

The chain joins TRBV5-5 to TRBJ2-2, with TRBD1 matching over 7 bases. The germline V gene has CDR1 SGHKS and CDR2 YYEKEE (reference sequence). Trimming cost V 1 base and J 7 bases; bases outside gene matches: 7. The CDR3 consists of 15 residues. The CDR3 sequence is CASSLLGGAGGELFF. The DNA of the CDR3 is TGTGCCAGCAGCTTGTTAGGGGGCGCGGGCGGGGAGCTGTTTTTT.

A single count supports this clone. The gene calls are TRBV19 and TRBJ2-7; 8 bases are shared with TRBD1. J was trimmed by 2 bases and V by 5 bases; bases with no gene match: 5. Germline V gene lookup returns CDR1 LNHDA and CDR2 SQIVND (reference sequence). The CDR3 consists of 14 residues. The CDR3 sequence: CASSPGTGAYEQYF. As DNA, the CDR3 is TGTGCCAGTAGTCCCGGGACAGGCGCCTACGAGCAGTACTTC.

This clone was found a few times. V is TRBV6-2 or TRBV6-3 and J is TRBJ2-7, with 10 bases lining up with TRBD2. The V segment lost 3 bases and the J segment 1 base; nucleotides outside the gene matches: 6. Looked up from germline, CDR1 is MNHEY and CDR2 is SVGEGT. This CDR3 has 16 amino acids. DNA for the CDR3: TGTGCCAGCAGTTATGCGGTACTAGCGGGGTCCTACGAGCAGTACTTC. It specifies CASSYAVLAGSYEQYF.

The chain recombines TRBV5-6 with TRBJ1-6; D perhaps matches TRBD1 (5 bases). Germline CDR1 is SGHDT and CDR2 is YYEEEE. V lost 0 bases and J 0 bases, leaving 7 bases between the germline ends. The CDR3 covers 16 residues. The CDR3 DNA is TGTGCCAGCAGCTTGGGGGGCATCTCCTATAATTCACCCCTCCACTTT. Its translation: CASSLGGISYNSPLHF.

The chain is built from TRBV6-5 and TRBJ1-5, with 8 bases matching TRBD1. The CDR3 length is 15 residues. V gave up 4 bases and J gave up 3 bases; unmatched junction bases: 5. Germline assignment: CDR1 MNHEY and CDR2 SVGAGI. This CDR3 is CASSSTGDDNQPQHF. For the CDR3, the DNA is TGTGCCAGCAGTTCGACAGGGGATGACAATCAGCCCCAGCATTTT.